This T cell receptor (beta chain) was captured in a study of T cells in tuberculosis. Study context: IGRA-negative adolescents, IGRA-positive adolescents with latent tuberculosis and adults with active tuberculosis formed this South African cohort.

Latent tuberculosis screening used tuberculin skin test and IGRA at entry. Each clinical donor contributed on average around 100,000 T cells from unsorted cryopreserved PBMC. Germline CDR1 and CDR2: MDHEN and SYDVKM. The CDR3 is made up of 12 amino acids. With 7 bases removed from V and 5 bases from J, the gap between germline ends came to 11 bases. Repertoires were generated with immunoSEQ multiplex PCR, while TCRdb's copy carries only in-frame clones and drops some. The repertoire has about 34,000 clones, roughly 92% of them found once; the top ten carry around 2.2%. This chain uses TRBV28 with TRBJ2-5; no reliable D call. Sequences were obtained from PBMCs. This TCR was recovered from a donor aged 10-30 years with latent tuberculosis or without tuberculosis infection. The chain's CDR3 is CASTRRRETQYF. Written as DNA, the CDR3 is TGTGCCAGCACGCGTCGTCGCGAGACCCAGTACTTC.